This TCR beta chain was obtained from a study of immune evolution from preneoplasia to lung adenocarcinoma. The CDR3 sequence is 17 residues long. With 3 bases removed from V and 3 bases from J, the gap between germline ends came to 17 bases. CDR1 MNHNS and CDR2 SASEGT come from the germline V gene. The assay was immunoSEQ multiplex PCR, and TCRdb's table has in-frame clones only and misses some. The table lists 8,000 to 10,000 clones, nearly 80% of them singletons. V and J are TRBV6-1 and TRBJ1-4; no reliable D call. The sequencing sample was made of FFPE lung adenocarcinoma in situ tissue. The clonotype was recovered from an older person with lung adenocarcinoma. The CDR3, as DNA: TGTGCCAGCAGTGAGCCCTCCTTTTCGGGTTCTAATGAAAAACTGTTTTTT. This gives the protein CASSEPSFSGSNEKLFF.